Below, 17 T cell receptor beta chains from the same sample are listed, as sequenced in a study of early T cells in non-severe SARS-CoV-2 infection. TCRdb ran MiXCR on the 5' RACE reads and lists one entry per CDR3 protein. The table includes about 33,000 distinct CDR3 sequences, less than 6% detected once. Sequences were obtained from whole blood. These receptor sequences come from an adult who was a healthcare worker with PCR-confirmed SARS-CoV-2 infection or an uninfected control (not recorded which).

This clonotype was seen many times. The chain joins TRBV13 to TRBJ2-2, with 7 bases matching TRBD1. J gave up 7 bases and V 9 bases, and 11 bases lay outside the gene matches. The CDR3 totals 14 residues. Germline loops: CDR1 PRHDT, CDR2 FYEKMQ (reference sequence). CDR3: CASVQGRTNGELFF. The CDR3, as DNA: TGTGCCAGTGTACAGGGGCGTACGAACGGGGAGCTGTTTTTT. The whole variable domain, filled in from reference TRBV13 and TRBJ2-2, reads AAGVIQSPRHLIKEKRETATLKCYPIPRHDTVYWYQQGPGQDPQFLISFYEKMQSDKGSIPDRFSAQQFSDYHSELNMSSLELGDSALYFCASVQGRTNGELFFGEGSRLTVL.

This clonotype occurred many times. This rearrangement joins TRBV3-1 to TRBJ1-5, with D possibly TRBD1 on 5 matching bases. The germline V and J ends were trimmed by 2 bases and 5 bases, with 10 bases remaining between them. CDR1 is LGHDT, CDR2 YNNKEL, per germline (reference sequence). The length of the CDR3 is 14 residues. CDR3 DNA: TGTGCCAGCAGCCAAAGGATGGGGGATCAGCCCCAGCATTTT. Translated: CASSQRMGDQPQHF.

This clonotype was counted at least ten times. For the CDR3, the DNA is TGTGCTAGTGGTCTTAAGAAGACCGAGCAGTACTTC. This gives the protein CASGLKKTEQYF. The chain joins TRBV12-5 to TRBJ2-7, with unresolved D. Trimming took 5 bases from V and 6 from J, leaving 11 bases between them. CDR1 is LGHNT and CDR2 is FRNRAP in the germline V gene. This CDR3 comprises 12 residues.

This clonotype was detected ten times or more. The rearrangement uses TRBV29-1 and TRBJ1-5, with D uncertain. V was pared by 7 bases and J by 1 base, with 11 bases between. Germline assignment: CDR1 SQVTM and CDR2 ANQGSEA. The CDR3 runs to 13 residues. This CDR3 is CSAAGGSNQPQHF. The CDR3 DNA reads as TGCAGCGCCGCGGGAGGGAGCAATCAGCCCCAGCATTTT.

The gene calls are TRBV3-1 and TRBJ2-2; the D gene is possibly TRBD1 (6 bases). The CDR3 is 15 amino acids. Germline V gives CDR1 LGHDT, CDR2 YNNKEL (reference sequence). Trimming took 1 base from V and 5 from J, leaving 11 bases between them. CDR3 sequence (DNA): TGTGCCAGCAGCCAAGGCACCACAGGGACCGGGGAGCTGTTTTTT. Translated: CASSQGTTGTGELFF.

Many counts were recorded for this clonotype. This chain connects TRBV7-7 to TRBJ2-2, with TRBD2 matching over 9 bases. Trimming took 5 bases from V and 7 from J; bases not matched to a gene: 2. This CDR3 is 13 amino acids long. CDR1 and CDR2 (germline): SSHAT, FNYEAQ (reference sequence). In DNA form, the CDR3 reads TGTGCCAGCAGCCCGACTAGCGGCGGGGAGCTGTTTTTT. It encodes CASSPTSGGELFF.

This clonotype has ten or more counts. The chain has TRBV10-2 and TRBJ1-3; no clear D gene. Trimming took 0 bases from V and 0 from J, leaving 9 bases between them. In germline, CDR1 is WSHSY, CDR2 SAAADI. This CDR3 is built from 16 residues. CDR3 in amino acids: CASSESAILSGNTIYF. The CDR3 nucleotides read TGCGCCAGCAGTGAGTCGGCGATTCTCTCTGGAAACACCATATATTTT.

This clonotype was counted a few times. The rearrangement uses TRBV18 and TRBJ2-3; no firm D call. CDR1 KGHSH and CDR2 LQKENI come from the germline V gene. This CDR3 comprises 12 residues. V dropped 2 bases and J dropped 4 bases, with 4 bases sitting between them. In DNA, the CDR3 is TGTGCCAGCTCACCAGGGGCAGATACGCAGTATTTT. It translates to CASSPGADTQYF. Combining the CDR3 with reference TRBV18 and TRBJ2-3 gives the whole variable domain NAGVMQNPRHLVRRRGQEARLRCSPMKGHSHVYWYRQLPEEGLKFMVYLQKENIIDESGMPKERFSAEFPKEGPSILRIQQVVRGDSAAYFCASSPGADTQYFGPGTRLTVL.

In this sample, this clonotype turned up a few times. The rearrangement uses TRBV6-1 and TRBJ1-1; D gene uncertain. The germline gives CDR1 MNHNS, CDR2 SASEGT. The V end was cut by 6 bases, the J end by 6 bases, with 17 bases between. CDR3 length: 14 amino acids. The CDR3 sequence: CASSPERVKAEAFF. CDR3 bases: TGTGCCAGCAGCCCTGAACGGGTAAAGGCTGAAGCTTTCTTT.

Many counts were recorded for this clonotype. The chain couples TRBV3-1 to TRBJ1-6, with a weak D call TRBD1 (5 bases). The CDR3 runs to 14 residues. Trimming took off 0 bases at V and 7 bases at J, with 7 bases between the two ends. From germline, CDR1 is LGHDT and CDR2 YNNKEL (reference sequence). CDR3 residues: CASSQEGTNSPLHF. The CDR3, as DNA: TGTGCCAGCAGCCAAGAGGGGACCAATTCACCCCTCCACTTT.

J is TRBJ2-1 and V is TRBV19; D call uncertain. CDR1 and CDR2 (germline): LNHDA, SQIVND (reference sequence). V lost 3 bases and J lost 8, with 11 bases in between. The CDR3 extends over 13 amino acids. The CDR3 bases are TGTGCCAGTAGTATGTTGAGTCCCCATGAGCAGTTCTTC. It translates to CASSMLSPHEQFF.

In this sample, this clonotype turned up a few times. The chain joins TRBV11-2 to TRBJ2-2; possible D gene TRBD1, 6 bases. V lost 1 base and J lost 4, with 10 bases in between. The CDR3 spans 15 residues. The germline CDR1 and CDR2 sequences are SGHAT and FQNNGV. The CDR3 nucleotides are TGTGCCAGCAGCTTAGTAGGACAGCCCACCGGGGAGCTGTTTTTT. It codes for CASSLVGQPTGELFF.

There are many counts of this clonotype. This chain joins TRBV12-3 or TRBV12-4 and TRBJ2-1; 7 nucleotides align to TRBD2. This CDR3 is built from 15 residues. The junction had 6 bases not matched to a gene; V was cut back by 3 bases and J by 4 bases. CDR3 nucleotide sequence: TGTGCCAGCAGTTTGGAGCGGGGACTATACAATGAGCAGTTCTTC. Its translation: CASSLERGLYNEQFF.

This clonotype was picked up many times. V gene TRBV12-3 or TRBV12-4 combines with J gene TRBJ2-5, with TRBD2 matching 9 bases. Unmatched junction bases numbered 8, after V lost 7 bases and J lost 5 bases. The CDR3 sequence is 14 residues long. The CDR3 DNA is TGTGCCAGCACCTCCGCGGGGGGGCGTGAGACCCAGTACTTC. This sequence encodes CASTSAGGRETQYF.

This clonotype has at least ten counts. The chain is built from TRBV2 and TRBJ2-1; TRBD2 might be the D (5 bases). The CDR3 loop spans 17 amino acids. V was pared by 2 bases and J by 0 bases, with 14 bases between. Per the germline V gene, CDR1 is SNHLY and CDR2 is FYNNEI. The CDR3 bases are TGTGCCAGCAGTGAAATAAAAGCGGCAAGCTCCTACAATGAGCAGTTCTTC. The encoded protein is CASSEIKAASSYNEQFF.

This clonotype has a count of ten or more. The CDR3, as DNA: TGTGCCAGCAGCTTAGAAGGGGTGCATAATTCACCCCTCCACTTT. Translation gives CASSLEGVHNSPLHF. This chain connects TRBV7-9 to TRBJ1-6, with a weak D call TRBD1 (5 bases). Germline lookup yields CDR1 SEHNR and CDR2 FQNEAQ (reference sequence). Trimming shortened V by 1 base and J by 5 bases, and 9 bases separated the two germline ends. The CDR3 extends over 15 amino acids.

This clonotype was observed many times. CDR3 sequence: CASSLVGTLTDTQYF. CDR3 nucleotide sequence: TGTGCCAGCAGCTTGGTGGGGACCCTCACAGATACGCAGTATTTT. The chain is built from TRBV5-4 and TRBJ2-3; D may match TRBD1 or TRBD2 (5 bases each). There are 15 residues in the CDR3. Germline V gene sequence: CDR1 SGHNT, CDR2 YYREEE (reference sequence). The V end lost 0 bases, the J end lost 2 bases, and 10 bases lay between the germline ends.